Shown below are 10 T cell receptor beta chains from a single sample sequenced in a study of blood T cell repertoires in COVID-19. Some clones are missing from TCRdb's copy, which holds only in-frame ones; the method was immunoSEQ multiplex PCR. The repertoire holds fewer than 200,000 clones, with 65% to 85% as singletons. Sequenced input: PBMCs or T cells enriched from blood (not recorded which). The receptors were gathered from a woman between 45 and 60 years old in a cohort exposed to, infected with or recovered from COVID-19 (not recorded which).

The rearrangement uses TRBV28 and TRBJ1-3; D uncertain. The CDR3 is 13 amino acids. CDR1 is MDHEN, CDR2 SYDVKM, per germline. V was trimmed by 5 bases and J by 4 bases, leaving 9 bases between them. CDR3 loop: CASSPVNGNTIYF. CDR3 coding DNA: TGTGCCAGCAGTCCGGTCAACGGAAACACCATATATTTT. Filled out from reference TRBV28 and TRBJ1-3, the complete variable domain reads DVKVTQSSRYLVKRTGEKVFLECVQDMDHENMFWYRQDPGLGLRLIYFSYDVKMKEKGDIPEGYSVSREKKERFSLILESASTNQTSMYLCASSPVNGNTIYFGEGSWLTVV.

The CDR3 loop is CATSGLGGPYGYTF. CDR3 DNA sequence: TGTGCCACCAGCGGTTTGGGGGGACCCTATGGCTACACCTTC. The genes are TRBV15 and TRBJ1-2, with a tentative D call TRBD1 (5 bases). The germline V gene encodes CDR1 LNHNV and CDR2 YYDKDF (reference sequence). The CDR3 runs to 14 residues. V lost 5 bases to trimming and J lost 4 bases, with 14 bases between them. Complete variable domain (other parts from reference TRBV15 and TRBJ1-2): DAMVIQNPRYQVTQFGKPVTLSCSQTLNHNVMYWYQQKSSQAPKLLFHYYDKDFNNEADTPDNFQSRRPNTSFCFLDIRSPGLGDTAMYLCATSGLGGPYGYTFGSGTRLTVV.

The chain carries TRBV5-1 and TRBJ2-1, with D perhaps TRBD1 (7 bases). Trimming removed 6 bases at V and 6 bases at J, with 19 bases between. This CDR3 region has 15 residues. The germline V gene encodes CDR1 SGHRS and CDR2 YFSETQ. The CDR3 bases are TGCGCCAGCACTCTCCAGGGGGGAGGTGGCAATGAGCAGTTCTTC. This gives the protein CASTLQGGGGNEQFF.

This rearrangement joins TRBV15 to TRBJ2-2; 9 bases are shared with TRBD2. The CDR3 totals 17 residues. CDR1 and CDR2 (germline): LNHNV, YYDKDF (reference sequence). V shed 4 bases and J 2 bases; nucleotides not matched to a gene: 8. CDR3 coding DNA: TGTGCCACCAGCATCTTGGGGACTAGCAGTAACACCGGGGAGCTGTTTTTT. This codes for CATSILGTSSNTGELFF.

The rearrangement uses TRBV7-9 and TRBJ2-1; possible D gene TRBD2, 6 bases. The CDR3 is 13 residues long. Germline V gives CDR1 SEHNR, CDR2 FQNEAQ (reference sequence). V was trimmed by 5 bases and J by 6 bases, leaving 11 bases between them. The DNA of the CDR3 is TGTGCCAGCAGCACGGGACTTACCAATGAGCAGTTCTTC. Encoded protein: CASSTGLTNEQFF. Full variable domain (remainder filled in from reference TRBV7-9 and TRBJ2-1): DTGVSQNPRHKITKRGQNVTFRCDPISEHNRLYWYRQTLGQGPEFLTYFQNEAQLEKSRLLSDRFSAERPKGSFSTLEIQRTEQGDSAMYLCASSTGLTNEQFFGPGTRLTVL.

This chain links TRBV5-1 with TRBJ2-1, with 14 bases matching TRBD2. CDR1 and CDR2 from the germline V gene are SGHRS and YFSETQ. The V and J ends lost 5 bases and 5 bases, in that order; junction bases with no gene match: 3. The CDR3 is 15 amino acids. The CDR3 is CASRPGLAGDNEQFF. The DNA for the CDR3 is TGCGCCAGCAGGCCGGGACTAGCGGGAGACAATGAGCAGTTCTTC.

The sample holds a few counts of this clone. CDR3 loop: CASSIGGPYTDTQYF. In DNA, the CDR3 is TGTGCCAGTAGTATCGGGGGGCCCTACACAGATACGCAGTATTTT. The chain is built from TRBV19 and TRBJ2-3, with D tentatively TRBD2 (7 bases). The V end lost 3 bases, the J end lost 2 bases, and 12 bases lay between the germline ends. CDR1 and CDR2 from the germline V gene are LNHDA and SQIVND (reference sequence). CDR3 length equals 15 residues.

The J gene is TRBJ2-1, the V gene TRBV7-8; D uncertain. This CDR3 comprises 16 residues. V was cut by 0 bases and J by 1 base, with 10 bases left in between. CDR1 SGHVS and CDR2 FQNEAQ come from the germline V gene. The CDR3 DNA reads as TGTGCCAGCAGCTTAGCTGGCACGACATCCTACAATGAGCAGTTCTTC. It yields the protein CASSLAGTTSYNEQFF. Based on the CDR3 plus reference TRBV7-8 and TRBJ2-1, the full variable domain is GAGVSQSPRYKVAKRGQDVALRCDPISGHVSLFWYQQALGQGPEFLTYFQNEAQLDKSGLPSDRFFAERPEGSVSTLKIQRTQQEDSAVYLCASSLAGTTSYNEQFFGPGTRLTVL.

The CDR3 DNA reads as TGCGCCAGCAGCTCTCCCCAGGGTGGGTGGGAGACCCAGTACTTC. Its protein is CASSSPQGGWETQYF. The chain joins TRBV5-1 to TRBJ2-5; maybe TRBD1 (5 bases). Trimming removed 3 bases from V and 5 bases from J, with 17 bases in between. This CDR3 comprises 15 residues. Germline CDR1 SGHRS, CDR2 YFSETQ.

This chain links TRBV2 with TRBJ1-1; D unclear. Germline V gives CDR1 SNHLY, CDR2 FYNNEI. Trimming stripped 0 bases from V and 0 bases from J, with 8 bases between. The CDR3 runs to 15 residues. The CDR3 bases are TGTGCCAGCAGTGAAGCCTATATCATGAACACTGAAGCTTTCTTT. Protein sequence: CASSEAYIMNTEAFF.